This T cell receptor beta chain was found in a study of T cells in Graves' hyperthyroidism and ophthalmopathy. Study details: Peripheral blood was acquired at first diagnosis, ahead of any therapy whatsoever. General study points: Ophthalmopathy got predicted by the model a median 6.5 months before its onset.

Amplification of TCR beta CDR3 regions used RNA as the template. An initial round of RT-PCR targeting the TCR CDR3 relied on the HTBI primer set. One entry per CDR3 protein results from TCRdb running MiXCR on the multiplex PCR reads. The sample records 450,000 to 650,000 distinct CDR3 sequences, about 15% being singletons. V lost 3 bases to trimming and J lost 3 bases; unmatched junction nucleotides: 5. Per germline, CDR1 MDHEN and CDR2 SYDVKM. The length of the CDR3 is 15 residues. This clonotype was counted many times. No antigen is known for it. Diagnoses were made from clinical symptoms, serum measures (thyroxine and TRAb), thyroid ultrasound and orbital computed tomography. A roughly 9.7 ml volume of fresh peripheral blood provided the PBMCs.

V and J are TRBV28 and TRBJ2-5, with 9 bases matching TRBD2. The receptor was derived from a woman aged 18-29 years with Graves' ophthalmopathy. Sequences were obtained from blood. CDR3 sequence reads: CASSLWLAGEETQYF. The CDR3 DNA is TGTGCCAGCAGTTTGTGGTTAGCGGGAGAAGAGACCCAGTACTTC. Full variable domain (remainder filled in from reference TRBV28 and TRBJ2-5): DVKVTQSSRYLVKRTGEKVFLECVQDMDHENMFWYRQDPGLGLRLIYFSYDVKMKEKGDIPEGYSVSREKKERFSLILESASTNQTSMYLCASSLWLAGEETQYFGPGTRLLVL.